The 12 T cell receptor beta chains in this list originate from one sample, sequenced in a study of blood T cell repertoires in COVID-19. The method was immunoSEQ multiplex PCR; TCRdb's version includes in-frame clones alone and lacks a portion of them. The table has around 250,000 clones, roughly 88% seen once. The sample comprised PBMCs or T cells enriched from blood (not recorded which). The receptor source for this set is a woman in her thirties or forties who had been exposed to COVID-19.

The rearrangement links TRBV20-1 to TRBJ2-3, with TRBD1 matching over 7 bases. CDR1 and CDR2 from the germline V gene are DFQATT and SNEGSKA (reference sequence). V dropped 3 bases and J dropped 1; count of bases not matched to a gene: 4. CDR3 size: 14 residues. CDR3 protein: CSASYQGGTDTQYF. The DNA for the CDR3 is TGCAGTGCTAGTTACCAGGGGGGCACAGATACGCAGTATTTT.

The chain combines TRBV24-1 with TRBJ2-1; 8 bases agree with TRBD2. Germline V lookup: CDR1 KGHDR, CDR2 SFDVKD. Trimming took 3 bases from V and 8 from J; bases not matched to a gene: 11. The CDR3 is 16 residues long. The CDR3 sequence: CATSDPPGLGFDEQFF. CDR3 DNA sequence: TGTGCCACCAGTGATCCCCCGGGACTAGGGTTCGATGAGCAGTTCTTC.

This chain joins TRBV24-1 and TRBJ2-3; possible D gene TRBD1, 5 bases. Trimming shortened V by 9 bases and J by 2 bases, and 20 bases separated the two germline ends. The CDR3 is 16 amino acids. From germline, CDR1 is KGHDR and CDR2 SFDVKD. CDR3 nucleotide sequence: TGTGCCACCGAAGACAATACAGGACAACACACAGATACGCAGTATTTT. Its translation: CATEDNTGQHTDTQYF.

The V and J genes are TRBV28 and TRBJ2-1; D might be TRBD2 (6 bases). The CDR3 covers 13 residues. The germline gives CDR1 MDHEN, CDR2 SYDVKM. Trimming shortened V by 4 bases and J by 3 bases, and 7 bases separated the two germline ends. This chain's CDR3 is CASSSGVYNEQFF. CDR3 coding DNA: TGTGCCAGCAGTTCGGGGGTCTACAATGAGCAGTTCTTC. Full variable domain (outside the CDR3, taken from reference TRBV28 and TRBJ2-1): DVKVTQSSRYLVKRTGEKVFLECVQDMDHENMFWYRQDPGLGLRLIYFSYDVKMKEKGDIPEGYSVSREKKERFSLILESASTNQTSMYLCASSSGVYNEQFFGPGTRLTVL.

The chain recombines TRBV14 with TRBJ1-4; 8 bases are shared with TRBD1. Germline V lookup: CDR1 SGHDN, CDR2 FVKESK. The ends lost 3 bases at V and 14 bases at J; junction bases unmatched: 14. CDR3 length equals 15 residues. The CDR3 protein is CASSQTGTGSKGLFF. The CDR3 nucleotides read TGTGCCAGCAGCCAGACCGGGACAGGTTCTAAGGGGCTGTTTTTT.

This clone was seen a single time. The same CDR3 can be traced to other DNA sequences in this sample. This chain links TRBV19 with TRBJ2-1; 9 bases align to TRBD2. The CDR3 is 15 amino acids. Germline V CDR1 and CDR2: LNHDA, SQIVND (reference sequence). The junction had 0 bases not matched to a gene; V was cut back by 3 bases and J by 0 bases. Here the CDR3 DNA reads TGTGCCAGTAGTATTAGCGGGAGCTCCTACAATGAGCAGTTCTTC. It is translated as CASSISGSSYNEQFF.

The gene calls are TRBV4-3 and TRBJ1-3; TRBD1 is a possible D gene (5 bases). Germline V lookup: CDR1 LGHNA, CDR2 YSLEER. V was cut by 1 base and J by 3 bases, with 13 bases left in between. The CDR3 spans 16 residues. The CDR3 DNA sequence: TGCGCCAGCAGCCAAGGTGGGGGGGTCTATGGAAACACCATATATTTT. Amino acids: CASSQGGGVYGNTIYF.

A single count supports this clone. The chain uses TRBV19 and TRBJ2-5; TRBD1 aligns across 12 bases. With V trimmed by 4 bases and J by 2 bases, 8 bases remained unmatched. Germline values: CDR1 LNHDA, CDR2 SQIVND (reference sequence). The CDR3 loop spans 17 amino acids. The CDR3 is CASSTTGTGGRQETQYF. In DNA, the CDR3 is TGTGCCAGTAGTACCACCGGGACAGGGGGCCGGCAAGAGACCCAGTACTTC.

The rearrangement uses TRBV2 and TRBJ1-5; 7 bases are shared with TRBD1. Germline V lookup: CDR1 SNHLY, CDR2 FYNNEI. After removal of 5 bases from V and 3 bases from J, the junction contained 1 base not matched to a gene. CDR3 length equals 13 residues. DNA of the CDR3: TGTGCCAGCAGTACAGGGGACAATCAGCCCCAGCATTTT. It specifies CASSTGDNQPQHF.

This chain connects TRBV2 to TRBJ1-2; tentatively, D is TRBD1 (6 bases). Germline CDR1 is SNHLY and CDR2 is FYNNEI. The V end lost 5 bases, the J end lost 6 bases, and 13 bases lay between the germline ends. This CDR3 has 13 residues. The CDR3 sequence: CASSPGQLDGYTF. CDR3 DNA sequence: TGTGCCAGCAGTCCGGGACAACTTGATGGCTACACCTTC.

This clone was picked up one time. The genes are TRBV19 and TRBJ1-1; no clear D gene. V was clipped by 11 bases and J by 5 bases, with 21 bases between them. The CDR3 extends over 14 amino acids. Germline assignment: CDR1 LNHDA and CDR2 SQIVND (reference sequence). CDR3 sequence (DNA): TGTGCCGGTTCGCGGAGGTCGGGGTGGACTGAAGCTTTCTTT. This codes for CAGSRRSGWTEAFF.

The chain uses TRBV4-1 and TRBJ1-1; unclear D gene. Between the trimmed V and J ends, which lost 4 bases and 0 bases, there was a span of 6 bases. The length of the CDR3 is 13 residues. Germline V gene sequence: CDR1 MGHRA, CDR2 YSYEKL. Here the CDR3 DNA reads TGCGCCAGCAGCCTGGCTGTGAACACTGAAGCTTTCTTT. Amino acid sequence: CASSLAVNTEAFF.